The present TCR beta chain was sequenced within a study of blood T cell repertoires in COVID-19. The germline CDR1 and CDR2 sequences are MDHEN and SYDVKM. V lost 4 bases and J lost 1, with 16 bases in between. The CDR3 length is 16 residues. Generated by immunoSEQ multiplex PCR, the TCRdb table keeps only in-frame clones and is missing some. The data contain just under 60,000 clones, 80% to 90% of them singletons. Sequencing was performed on peripheral blood. V gene TRBV28 combines with J gene TRBJ1-1; D is unresolved. This receptor was taken from a man in his fifties or sixties with acute or convalescent COVID-19. The CDR3 DNA reads TGTGCCAGCAGTTCCCCTCATTCTGCAGAGAACACTGAAGCTTTCTTT. This codes for CASSSPHSAENTEAFF.